One and the same sample provided the 9 T cell receptor beta chains below, sequenced in a study of beta chain features in type 1 diabetes. Study outcomes and limitations: Moderately but significantly shorter TCRB CDR3s were found in Type 1 diabetes patients in all four CD4+ subsets.

No antigen is known for these receptors. All of the isolated RNA was reverse transcribed, so expressed TCRB transcripts were sequenced. Data came from immunoSEQ multiplex PCR; TCRdb stores just in-frame clones and leaves some out. Of roughly 280,000 clones listed, around 22% are singletons. Material for sequencing was naive CD4+ T cells from blood. These receptors all come from a woman aged 30 to 39 with type 1 diabetes.

This clone was found a few times. The chain joins TRBV10-3 to TRBJ1-2, with no clear D. Trimming removed 6 bases from V and 1 base from J, with 9 bases in between. The CDR3 is made up of 13 amino acids. Germline assignment: CDR1 ENHRY and CDR2 SYGVKD. As DNA, the CDR3 is TGTGCCATCAGGCGGGCAGATAACTATGGCTACACCTTC. Protein sequence: CAIRRADNYGYTF.

This clone occurred a few times. In DNA form, the CDR3 reads TGTGCCAGCAGCTTAGCGCCCGGGTGGGCTGAAGCTTTCTTT. Encoded protein: CASSLAPGWAEAFF. This chain uses TRBV7-9 with TRBJ1-1; no clear D gene. Trimming removed 0 bases from V and 6 bases from J, with 11 bases in between. CDR1 is SEHNR, CDR2 FQNEAQ, per germline (reference sequence). The CDR3 extends over 14 amino acids.

This clone was counted between two and nine times. V usage is TRBV7-9 and J usage is TRBJ2-4; D remains unclear. Germline V CDR1 and CDR2: SEHNR, FQNEAQ (reference sequence). The CDR3 length is 16 residues. V was shortened by 2 bases and J by 0 bases, with 11 bases between the two germline ends. The CDR3 is CASSLTQQLAKNIQYF. CDR3 DNA sequence: TGTGCCAGCAGCTTAACCCAACAGCTAGCCAAAAACATTCAGTACTTC.

The chain couples TRBV7-3 to TRBJ1-1; unclear D gene. Per germline, CDR1 SGHTA and CDR2 FQGTGA. This CDR3 contains 14 residues. V lost 5 bases to trimming and J lost 3 bases, with 13 bases between them. The CDR3 here is CASSTGGSDTEAFF. In DNA, the CDR3 is TGTGCCAGCAGCACCGGAGGTTCGGACACTGAAGCTTTCTTT. Full variable domain (missing parts from reference TRBV7-3 and TRBJ1-1): GAGVSQTPSNKVTEKGKYVELRCDPISGHTALYWYRQSLGQGPEFLIYFQGTGAADDSGLPNDRFFAVRPEGSVSTLKIQRTERGDSAVYLCASSTGGSDTEAFFGQGTRLTVV.

This clone was observed a few times. The rearrangement joins TRBV18 to TRBJ2-6; possible D gene TRBD1, 5 bases. Looked up from germline, CDR1 is KGHSH and CDR2 is LQKENI. The CDR3 sequence is 16 residues long. Trimming took 3 bases from V and 1 from J, leaving 10 bases between them. The CDR3 DNA sequence: TGTGCCAGCTCACCGAGTGACAGTTCTGGGGCCAACGTCCTGACTTTC. Translated: CASSPSDSSGANVLTF.

The chain employs TRBV7-8 and TRBJ2-7; 10 nucleotides agree with TRBD1. Per germline, CDR1 SGHVS and CDR2 FQNEAQ. Trimming cost V 5 bases and J 4 bases; bases outside gene matches: 5. This CDR3 is 14 amino acids long. CDR3 nucleotide sequence: TGTGCCAGCAGCCCCGGGACAGGGGAATACGAGCAGTACTTC. Residues: CASSPGTGEYEQYF.

The V and J genes are TRBV28 and TRBJ1-5; 8 bases line up with TRBD1. V lost 6 bases, J lost 7 bases, and 11 bases stayed unmatched. This CDR3 has 15 amino acids. Germline V gene data show CDR1 as MDHEN and CDR2 as SYDVKM. The CDR3 DNA follows: TGTGCCAGCAGCTGGACAGGGCGTGGAGAGCAGCCCCAGCATTTT. Translation: CASSWTGRGEQPQHF.

The genes are TRBV5-1 and TRBJ2-4; 10 nucleotides match TRBD1. Germline V gene sequence: CDR1 SGHRS, CDR2 YFSETQ. Losses at the gene ends were 3 bases for V and 8 bases for J; bases not matched to a gene: 8. This CDR3 region has 15 residues. The CDR3 DNA sequence: TGCGCCAGCAGCTCGGTACTGGGACAGGGGTACATTCAGTACTTC. Its translation: CASSSVLGQGYIQYF.

CDR3 protein: CSVEGQGSTDTQYF. CDR3 DNA sequence: TGCAGCGTTGAGGGACAGGGAAGCACAGATACGCAGTATTTT. The V gene is TRBV29-1, the J gene TRBJ2-3; 9 bases are shared with TRBD1. From germline, CDR1 is SQVTM and CDR2 ANQGSEA. The CDR3 covers 14 residues. The junction had 1 base not matched to a gene; V was cut back by 3 bases and J by 0 bases.